A selection of T cell receptor beta chains follows, all from one sample in a study of blood T cells in healthy people across ages. TCRdb called the 5' RACE reads again in MiXCR, with one record for every CDR3 protein. The repertoire holds 1.5 million to 2 million distinct CDR3 sequences, with about 31% as singletons. Sequenced: blood. Source of these receptors: a young woman in good health. Each CDR3 is given with its conserved first and last residue. D genes are given only for firm matches. The listing skips clone size in some rows; elsewhere it reads once, few, many or a size class.

TRBJ2-3	-	TRBV5-1	many	CASSLRRGDTQYF	TGCGCCAGCAGCTTGAGACGAGGAGATACGCAGTATTTT
TRBJ2-5	TRBD2	TRBV12-3/TRBV12-4	-	CASAIGLEAGRLTQYF	TGTGCCAGCGCCATCGGACTAGAAGCAGGAAGGTTGACCCAGTACTTC
TRBJ2-5	TRBD1	TRBV25-1	-	CASSELDRGSEETQYF	TGTGCCAGCAGTGAACTGGACAGGGGGTCAGAAGAGACCCAGTACTTC
TRBJ2-7	-	TRBV14	few	CVSSQEGTRVHEQYF	TGTGTCAGCAGCCAGGAAGGAACCAGGGTCCACGAGCAGTACTTC
TRBJ2-3	-	TRBV5-1	-	CASLGVGADTQYF	TGCGCCAGCCTCGGAGTGGGGGCAGATACGCAGTATTTT
TRBJ1-1	-	TRBV7-9	-	CASSLIVGTEAFF	TGTGCCAGCAGCTTAATCGTTGGGACTGAAGCTTTCTTT
TRBJ2-7	-	TRBV10-2	-	CASSELGSRGYEQYF	TGCGCCAGCAGTGAACTCGGGAGCCGCGGATACGAGCAGTACTTC
TRBJ1-2	TRBD1	TRBV28	-	CARQGAVGYTF	TGTGCCAGACAGGGGGCAGTTGGCTACACCTTC
TRBJ2-3	TRBD1	TRBV4-1	-	CASSQERGRESDTQYF	TGCGCCAGCAGCCAAGAAAGGGGGCGAGAGTCGGATACGCAGTATTTT
TRBJ2-5	TRBD2	TRBV3-1	-	CASSQESSGKGLRETQYF	TGTGCCAGCAGCCAAGAGTCTAGCGGGAAGGGTCTGCGAGAGACCCAGTACTTC
TRBJ1-2	-	TRBV6-1	-	CASSEAETVYGYTF	TGTGCCAGCAGTGAAGCGGAGACAGTCTATGGCTACACCTTC
TRBJ1-1	-	TRBV12-3/TRBV12-4	-	CASSPTQSAGAFF	TGTGCCAGCAGTCCCACACAGTCCGCTGGAGCTTTCTTT
TRBJ2-7	TRBD2	TRBV28	few	CASSPLAGGSEQYF	TGTGCCAGCAGCCCACTAGCCGGGGGGTCCGAGCAGTACTTC